A single sample gave rise to the 5 T cell receptor beta chains below, sequenced in a study of cytomegalovirus exposure and HLA in healthy donors. Libraries were prepared by immunoSEQ multiplex PCR; TCRdb keeps only in-frame clonotypes and omits some of them. The table has 150,000 to 200,000 clones, about 88% seen once. Sequencing used PBMCs. The origin of the receptors is a man aged 18 to 30 in good health and CMV-seronegative.

The genes are TRBV5-5 and TRBJ1-2, with D perhaps matching TRBD1 (5 bases). V was pared by 4 bases and J by 0 bases, with 16 bases between. CDR1 and CDR2 (germline): SGHKS, YYEKEE (reference sequence). The CDR3 runs 16 residues. CDR3 coding DNA: TGTGCCAGCAGCGCGGCAGGGTCCCCAACTAACTATGGCTACACCTTC. It yields the protein CASSAAGSPTNYGYTF. Supplemented by reference TRBV5-5 and TRBJ1-2, the full variable domain reads DAGVTQSPTHLIKTRGQQVTLRCSPISGHKSVSWYQQVLGQGPQFIFQYYEKEERGRGNFPDRFSARQFPNYSSELNVNALLLGDSALYLCASSAAGSPTNYGYTFGSGTRLTVV.

The sample holds one count of this clone. V gene TRBV9 combines with J gene TRBJ2-3; D unclear. Germline V gene lookup returns CDR1 SGDLS and CDR2 YYNGEE. V lost 3 bases to trimming and J lost 2 bases, with 7 bases between them. The CDR3 sequence is 13 residues long. The CDR3 nucleotides are TGTGCCAGCAGCGCCCTATCCACAGATACGCAGTATTTT. It codes for CASSALSTDTQYF.

In this sample, this clone turned up once. The J gene is TRBJ2-3, the V gene TRBV15; 7 nucleotides agree with TRBD2. After removal of 0 bases from V and 1 base from J, the junction contained 7 bases not matched to a gene. Germline assignment: CDR1 LNHNV and CDR2 YYDKDF (reference sequence). The CDR3 has 17 amino acids. This chain's CDR3 is CATSRDDLAEGTDTQYF. CDR3 bases: TGTGCCACCAGCAGAGATGATCTAGCGGAAGGCACAGATACGCAGTATTTT.

V gene TRBV5-4 combines with J gene TRBJ2-4, with 9 bases identical to TRBD1. The CDR3 is 15 residues long. The germline V gene encodes CDR1 SGHNT and CDR2 YYREEE (reference sequence). V was clipped by 3 bases and J by 7 bases; unmatched bases: 8. The CDR3 region is CASSSGQGGGNIQYF. DNA for the CDR3: TGTGCCAGCAGCTCGGGACAGGGAGGTGGGAACATTCAGTACTTC.

In this sample, this clone turned up once. This sequence joins TRBV28 and TRBJ1-2; D gene uncertain. The CDR3 contains 14 residues. Trimming cost V 6 bases and J 0 bases, with 11 bases left between them. The V gene's germline CDR1 is MDHEN and CDR2 SYDVKM. The CDR3 sequence: CASSTAFSNYGYTF. For the CDR3, the DNA is TGTGCCAGCAGCACAGCTTTCTCTAACTATGGCTACACCTTC.